These 7 T cell receptor beta chains were all obtained from the same sample, sequenced in a study of blood T cell repertoires in COVID-19 (TCRdb year 2020). The library was made by the immunoSEQ multiplex PCR assay. TCRdb's version of the immuneACCESS table is confined to in-frame rearrangements and falls short of the full clone set. An unresolved V gene accounts for under half of the shortfall where checked; the remainder is of unknown origin. In all, the sample holds approximately 160,000 clones, and 70% to 90% of those were seen once. Approximately 6% of the sample goes to the ten largest clones. The sample consisted of PBMCs or T cells enriched from blood (not recorded which). The receptors were gathered from a man aged 40-55 years who had recovered from COVID-19.

The chain combines TRBV30 with TRBJ1-1; a weak D match, TRBD1 (5 bases). Germline V CDR1 and CDR2: GTSNPN, SVGIG (reference sequence). Trimming stripped 2 bases from V and 3 bases from J, with 10 bases between. The CDR3 consists of 13 residues. The CDR3: CAWSLLGDTEAFF. The CDR3 bases are TGTGCCTGGAGTCTTCTAGGGGACACTGAAGCTTTCTTT.

This chain uses TRBV5-1 with TRBJ2-7; TRBD1 matches 9 bases. The ends lost 0 bases at V and 5 bases at J; junction bases unmatched: 9. Germline values: CDR1 SGHRS, CDR2 YFSETQ. The CDR3 runs 16 residues. CDR3 nucleotide sequence: TGCGCCAGCAGCTTGGCTAGGACAGGGGTGGGCCACGAGCAGTACTTC. Its translation: CASSLARTGVGHEQYF.

This clone was picked up one time. J is TRBJ1-2 and V is TRBV24-1; D unclear. V was trimmed by 4 bases and J by 3 bases, leaving 11 bases between them. The CDR3 totals 14 residues. Per the germline V gene, CDR1 is KGHDR and CDR2 is SFDVKD. Written as DNA, the CDR3 is TGTGCCACCAGTGAATCGAGAACTTACTATGGCTACACCTTC. It specifies CATSESRTYYGYTF.

The chain employs TRBV24-1 and TRBJ1-2; D is unclear. The CDR3 length is 15 residues. CDR1 is KGHDR and CDR2 is SFDVKD in the germline V gene. V lost 7 bases and J lost 0, with 14 bases in between. CDR3 protein: CATSTDGKTNYGYTF. In DNA, the CDR3 is TGTGCCACCAGCACAGACGGGAAGACTAACTATGGCTACACCTTC.

J is TRBJ2-5 and V is TRBV7-9; TRBD1 aligns across 7 bases. CDR3 length: 14 residues. The trim removed 4 bases at V and 2 bases at J, leaving 4 bases unmatched. Germline CDR1 and CDR2: SEHNR and FQNEAQ (reference sequence). CDR3 bases: TGTGCCAGCAGCTCGGGGACAGATCAAGAGACCCAGTACTTC. As protein: CASSSGTDQETQYF.

This chain connects TRBV4-2 to TRBJ2-3; tentative D call: TRBD2 (6 bases). The germline V gene has CDR1 LGHNA and CDR2 YNFKEQ. The CDR3 length is 18 residues. The V and J ends lost 4 bases and 2 bases respectively, with 22 bases between them. The CDR3 DNA sequence: TGTGCCAGCAGCCCCAAGGATCTTAGCTCGGGGGACACAGATACGCAGTATTTT. This codes for CASSPKDLSSGDTDTQYF.

The rearrangement uses TRBV27 and TRBJ1-3, with 7 bases lining up with TRBD1. CDR3 size: 14 residues. The V segment lost 5 bases and the J segment 3 bases; nucleotides outside the gene matches: 4. The germline gives CDR1 MNHEY, CDR2 SMNVEV (reference sequence). The CDR3 is CASSPRGSGNTIYF. The CDR3 region has the DNA TGTGCCAGCAGTCCCAGGGGGAGTGGAAACACCATATATTTT.